This T cell receptor beta chain was captured by sequencing in a study of PD-L1 blockade in urothelial cancer. Overall study: Investigators checked blood 3 weeks (second dose) and 6 weeks after treatment start.

Into every PCR, synthetic TCR analog templates were spiked. Profiled with immunoSEQ multiplex PCR; TCRdb holds only in-frame clones, not every one. The data show around 41,000 clones, about four fifths seen once. Regarding the study as a whole: A pretreatment blood TCR clonality that fell below the median predicted better progression-free and overall survival.

The CDR3 spans 14 residues. Germline lookup yields CDR1 ENHRY and CDR2 SYGVKD. The junction had 7 bases not matched to a gene; V was cut back by 6 bases and J by 5 bases. As concerns this clone: No antigen is known for it.

Noted time point: peripheral blood 6 weeks after treatment start. V usage is TRBV10-3 and J usage is TRBJ2-5; 9 bases map to TRBD1. This specimen consisted of PBMCs, obtained around atezolizumab (anti-PD-L1) treatment. The sequence was obtained from a man in his sixties with urothelial cancer. The CDR3 DNA reads as TGTGCCATCAGAGTTGCACAGGGGGCCGAGACCCAGTACTTC. Protein sequence: CAIRVAQGAETQYF.